This entry lists 23 T cell receptor beta chains sequenced from one sample in a study of T cell repertoires in cytomegalovirus infection. These receptors have no known antigen. TCRdb processed the reads anew with MiXCR; each CDR3 protein has one entry. The sample has approximately 730,000 distinct CDR3 sequences, 25% to 30% seen once. Sequencing used cultured CD8+ T cells from PBMCs, obtained from culture after CMV antigen stimulation. Receptor source: a human donor in good health (CMV status not recorded). Some clones in this sample may be carry-over from other donors' samples.

The chain employs TRBV27 and TRBJ2-7, with TRBD2 matching over 7 bases. Germline loops: CDR1 MNHEY, CDR2 SMNVEV (reference sequence). J was trimmed by 3 bases and V by 5 bases; bases with no gene match: 7. This CDR3 spans 14 amino acids. CDR3 nucleotides: TGTGCCAGCAGTCTCCGTGGGGGGGTCTACGAGCAGTACGTC. As protein: CASSLRGGVYEQYV.

This CDR3 is CASSPKEGTRDYGYTF. The CDR3, as DNA: TGTGCCAGCTCACCAAAGGAGGGCACCCGGGACTATGGCTACACCTTC. V is TRBV18 and J is TRBJ1-2; D call uncertain. Germline lookup yields CDR1 KGHSH and CDR2 LQKENI. V lost 2 bases and J 3 bases, leaving 16 bases between the germline ends. CDR3 size: 16 residues.

Ten or more counts support this clonotype. The chain carries TRBV6-6 and TRBJ1-5, with D tentatively TRBD1 (5 bases). The CDR3 covers 14 residues. Germline V gives CDR1 MNHNY, CDR2 SVGAGI (reference sequence). Trimming left V 4 bases short and J 8 bases short, with 15 bases between. The CDR3 region is CASSSSQGYEPQHF. CDR3 DNA: TGTGCCAGCAGTTCCTCCCAGGGTTATGAGCCCCAGCATTTT.

The chain combines TRBV19 with TRBJ1-1, with D possibly being TRBD1 (5 bases). Trimming left V 3 bases short and J 3 bases short, with 14 bases between. Germline V gene sequence: CDR1 LNHDA, CDR2 SQIVND (reference sequence). This CDR3 region has 15 residues. The CDR3 sequence: CASSMPQRGDTEAFF. The CDR3 region has the DNA TGTGCCAGTAGTATGCCTCAACGGGGGGACACTGAAGCTTTCTTT.

This clonotype occurred once. The chain is built from TRBV28 and TRBJ2-3; 8 bases agree with TRBD1. V lost 4 bases, J lost 1 base, and 16 bases stayed unmatched. The CDR3 runs to 19 residues. Germline CDR1 and CDR2: MDHEN and SYDVKM. CDR3: CASSSHTFILGQGTDTQYF. DNA of the CDR3: TGTGCCAGCAGTTCCCATACCTTCATCCTGGGACAGGGCACAGATACGCAGTATTTT.

The chain couples TRBV19 to TRBJ1-1, with D unresolved. The germline V gene has CDR1 LNHDA and CDR2 SQIVND (reference sequence). V lost 4 bases, J lost 5 bases, and 8 bases lay in between. The CDR3 covers 12 residues. CDR3 coding DNA: TGTGCCAGTAGTAATAAGAGGACTGAAGCTTTCTTT. Translating gives CASSNKRTEAFF.

J is TRBJ2-1 and V is TRBV4-1, with D unclear. The CDR3 is made up of 14 amino acids. The V gene lost 4 bases and the J gene lost 3 bases, with 10 bases spanning the gap. The germline gives CDR1 MGHRA, CDR2 YSYEKL. CDR3 nucleotide sequence: TGCGCCAGCAGCCCAAACATTTACTACAATGAGCAGTTCTTC. This translates into CASSPNIYYNEQFF.

About this clonotype: A much larger clonotype is one base distant, so this may be a read error. J is TRBJ1-5 and V is TRBV6-2 or TRBV6-3, with D maybe TRBD1 (5 bases). The CDR3 extends over 14 amino acids. Looked up from germline, CDR1 is MNHEY and CDR2 is SVGEGT. CDR3 residues: CASCYLAGDQPQHF. As DNA, the CDR3 is TGTGCCAGCTGTTACTTGGCGGGGGATCAGCCCCAGCATTTT.

This clonotype was found a few times. The V and J genes are TRBV7-2 and TRBJ2-7, with D tentatively TRBD1 (6 bases). This CDR3 is 15 amino acids long. Germline V gene data show CDR1 as SGHTA and CDR2 as FQGNSA. Trimming cost V 4 bases and J 5 bases, with 18 bases left between them. CDR3 bases: TGTGCCAGCAGCTCCCCCGGGACACAGAAGCACGAGCAGTACTTC. Translation: CASSSPGTQKHEQYF.

This clonotype has ten or more counts. The chain has TRBV19 and TRBJ1-1; TRBD1 might be the D (6 bases). V was trimmed by 9 bases and J by 0 bases, leaving 11 bases between them. This CDR3 has 13 residues. Germline CDR1 LNHDA, CDR2 SQIVND (reference sequence). CDR3 DNA sequence: TGTGCCAGCGCCGACAGGTTGAACACTGAAGCTTTCTTT. Translation gives CASADRLNTEAFF.

This clonotype was seen repeatedly, ten times or more. This chain uses TRBV20-1 with TRBJ1-1; no definite D call. The V end lost 0 bases, the J end lost 0 bases, and 14 bases lay between the germline ends. Germline-derived CDR1 and CDR2 are DFQATT and SNEGSKA (reference sequence). The CDR3 extends over 16 amino acids. The CDR3 loop is CSARDWAGGMNTEAFF. The DNA of the CDR3 is TGCAGTGCTAGAGATTGGGCAGGAGGGATGAACACTGAAGCTTTCTTT.

This clonotype was observed a few times. The J gene is TRBJ1-1, the V gene TRBV6-1, with D unresolved. V was cut by 4 bases and J by 3 bases, with 12 bases left in between. CDR1 and CDR2 from the germline V gene are MNHNS and SASEGT. The CDR3 runs 14 residues. CDR3 DNA sequence: TGTGCCAGCAGTGCCTCTTCTACAGACACTGAAGCTTTCTTT. This encodes CASSASSTDTEAFF.

The genes are TRBV6-2 or TRBV6-3 and TRBJ1-5; TRBD1 matches at 8 bases. The CDR3 runs to 18 residues. Germline V gene sequence: CDR1 MNHEY, CDR2 SVGEGT. Trimming at V came to 5 bases and at J to 0 bases, leaving 12 bases not matched to a gene. In DNA, the CDR3 is TGTGCCAGCAGTCCCCCCCGACAGGGGTGGCCTAGCAATCAGCCCCAGCATTTT. It yields the protein CASSPPRQGWPSNQPQHF.

This clonotype was counted between two and nine times. This chain connects TRBV7-9 to TRBJ2-3; 7 bases match TRBD1. After removal of 2 bases from V and 6 bases from J, the junction contained 14 bases not matched to a gene. Germline V gene sequence: CDR1 SEHNR, CDR2 FQNEAQ (reference sequence). This CDR3 comprises 17 residues. The CDR3 spells CASSLPTVGDSRDTQYF. The DNA for the CDR3 is TGTGCCAGCAGCTTACCTACCGTAGGGGACAGCCGGGATACGCAGTATTTT. Full variable domain (outside the CDR3, taken from reference TRBV7-9 and TRBJ2-3): DTGVSQNPRHKITKRGQNVTFRCDPISEHNRLYWYRQTLGQGPEFLTYFQNEAQLEKSRLLSDRFSAERPKGSFSTLEIQRTEQGDSAMYLCASSLPTVGDSRDTQYFGPGTRLTVL.

This clonotype was picked up a small number of times. This rearrangement joins TRBV29-1 to TRBJ2-2; 8 bases match TRBD1. Germline V gene data show CDR1 as SQVTM and CDR2 as ANQGSEA. V trimming: 6 bases; J trimming: 5 bases; junction bases outside the gene matches: 8. The CDR3 is made up of 14 amino acids. The CDR3: CSVPGQGRTGELFF. CDR3 bases: TGCAGCGTCCCCGGACAGGGAAGGACCGGGGAGCTGTTTTTT.

This clonotype was observed a handful of times. The rearrangement joins TRBV2 to TRBJ1-2; 7 bases are a match to TRBD1. Germline-derived CDR1 and CDR2 are SNHLY and FYNNEI. CDR3 size: 12 residues. Germline trimming cut 10 bases from V and 2 bases from J; bases unmatched to any gene: 4. The DNA for the CDR3 is TGTGCCACCCCGACAGGGAACTATGGCTACACCTTC. Protein: CATPTGNYGYTF.

This chain links TRBV6-6 with TRBJ2-5; D gene uncertain. V lost 0 bases and J 7 bases, leaving 12 bases between the germline ends. Germline CDR1 reads MNHNY; CDR2 reads SVGAGI (reference sequence). The CDR3 totals 14 residues. This chain's CDR3 is CASSYSPTPRTQYF. The CDR3 nucleotides read TGTGCCAGCAGTTACTCTCCAACCCCACGGACCCAGTACTTC.

This clonotype was counted a few times. CDR3 region: CASSHGTRGTSEQFF. In nucleotides, the CDR3 is TGTGCCAGCAGCCACGGGACTAGGGGCACAAGTGAGCAGTTCTTC. The chain carries TRBV7-9 and TRBJ2-1, with 8 bases fitting TRBD2. There are 15 residues in the CDR3. The germline V gene encodes CDR1 SEHNR and CDR2 FQNEAQ (reference sequence). V dropped 5 bases and J dropped 9; count of bases not matched to a gene: 12.

This clonotype was counted ten times or more. This chain connects TRBV6-1 to TRBJ2-1, with TRBD1 identical over 8 bases. The germline V gene encodes CDR1 MNHNS and CDR2 SASEGT. After removal of 0 bases from V and 0 bases from J, the junction contained 7 bases not matched to a gene. This CDR3 has 18 amino acids. The CDR3 reads CASSEARQGFYSYNEQFF. The CDR3 DNA sequence: TGTGCCAGCAGTGAAGCAAGACAGGGGTTCTACTCCTACAATGAGCAGTTCTTC.

This clonotype was observed at least ten times. V and J are TRBV7-9 and TRBJ1-2; 7 positions match TRBD1. Looked up from germline, CDR1 is SEHNR and CDR2 is FQNEAQ (reference sequence). V lost 0 bases, J lost 8 bases, and 18 bases stayed unmatched. This CDR3 is 18 amino acids long. CDR3 DNA: TGTGCCAGCAGCTTAGCGTGGGACAGCCTCCAAGGGTCCTACGGCTACACCTTC. It encodes CASSLAWDSLQGSYGYTF.

This clonotype was counted at least ten times. J is TRBJ2-1 and V is TRBV6-2 or TRBV6-3; unclear D gene. V was clipped by 2 bases and J by 5 bases, with 7 bases between them. This CDR3 has 13 residues. The germline gives CDR1 MNHEY, CDR2 SVGEGT. The CDR3 is CASSYIGNNEQFF. In DNA form, the CDR3 reads TGTGCCAGCAGTTACATAGGTAACAATGAGCAGTTCTTC.

The sample holds a few counts of this clonotype. The V call is TRBV20-1, the J call TRBJ2-3; 7 nucleotides align to TRBD2. CDR1 and CDR2 (germline): DFQATT, SNEGSKA (reference sequence). V lost 0 bases and J lost 3; bases outside the gene matches: 12. The CDR3 covers 17 residues. CDR3 protein: CSARDWVGSGETDTQYF. The CDR3 coding sequence is TGCAGTGCTAGAGATTGGGTCGGCAGCGGGGAGACAGATACGCAGTATTTT.

This clonotype was counted ten times or more. The genes are TRBV5-4 and TRBJ2-7, with D uncertain. V dropped 0 bases and J dropped 0 bases, with 16 bases sitting between them. Germline CDR1 and CDR2: SGHNT and YYREEE (reference sequence). This CDR3 comprises 17 residues. The DNA for the CDR3 is TGTGCCAGCAGCTTGGCCGGCGGACCCCTGAGCTCCTACGAGCAGTACGTC. Its protein is CASSLAGGPLSSYEQYV.